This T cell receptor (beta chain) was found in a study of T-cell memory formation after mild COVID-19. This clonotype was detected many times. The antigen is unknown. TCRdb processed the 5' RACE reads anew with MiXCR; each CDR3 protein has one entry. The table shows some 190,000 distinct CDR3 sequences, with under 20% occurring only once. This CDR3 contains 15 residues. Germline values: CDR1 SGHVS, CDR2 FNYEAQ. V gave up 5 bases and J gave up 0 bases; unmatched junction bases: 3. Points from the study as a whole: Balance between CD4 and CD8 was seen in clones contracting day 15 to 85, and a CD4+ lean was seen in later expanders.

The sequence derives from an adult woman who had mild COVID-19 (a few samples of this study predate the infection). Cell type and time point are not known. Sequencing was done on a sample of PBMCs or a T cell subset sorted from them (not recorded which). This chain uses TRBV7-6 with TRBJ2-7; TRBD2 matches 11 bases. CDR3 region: CASSPTSGSSYEQYF. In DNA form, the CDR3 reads TGTGCCAGCAGCCCTACTAGCGGGAGCTCCTACGAGCAGTACTTC.